This record looks at one T cell receptor (beta chain) sequence and its context. This sample was included in a study of OX40 agonist ivuxolimab in advanced cancers. Trimming took 10 bases from V and 2 from J, leaving 12 bases between them. CDR1 is ENHRY, CDR2 SYGVKD, per germline. The CDR3 extends over 12 amino acids. TCRdb's table, derived via immunoSEQ multiplex PCR, lists solely in-frame clones and lacks some. The sample records fewer than 35,000 clones, 90% to 95% being singletons. V is TRBV10-3 and J is TRBJ2-7; D may be TRBD2 (6 bases). The origin of this receptor is an adult with an advanced solid tumor such as melanoma, head and neck, liver or kidney cancer. The source material was CD4+ or CD8+ T cells sorted from blood, sampled in a trial of the OX40 agonist ivuxolimab. CDR3 in amino acids: CANRDSTYEQYF. CDR3 sequence (DNA): TGTGCCAACCGGGACTCAACCTACGAGCAGTACTTC.